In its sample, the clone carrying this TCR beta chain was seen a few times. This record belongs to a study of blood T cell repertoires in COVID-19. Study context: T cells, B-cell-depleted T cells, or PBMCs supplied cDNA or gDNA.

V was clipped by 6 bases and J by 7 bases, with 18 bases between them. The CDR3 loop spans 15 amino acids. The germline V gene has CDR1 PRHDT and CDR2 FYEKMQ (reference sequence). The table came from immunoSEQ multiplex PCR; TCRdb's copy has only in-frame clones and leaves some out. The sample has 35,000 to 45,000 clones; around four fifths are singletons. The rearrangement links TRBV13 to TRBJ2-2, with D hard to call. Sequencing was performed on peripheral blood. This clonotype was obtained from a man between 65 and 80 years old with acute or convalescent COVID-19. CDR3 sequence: CASRFARVGIGELFF. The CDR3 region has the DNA TGTGCCAGCAGATTCGCCCGGGTCGGCATCGGGGAGCTGTTTTTT.